This is a list of T cell receptor beta chains from one sample in a study of T-cell memory formation after mild COVID-19. TCRdb called the 5' RACE reads again in MiXCR, with one record for every CDR3 protein. This sample has more than 150,000 distinct CDR3 sequences, with about 18% found just once. Material for sequencing was PBMCs or a T cell subset sorted from them (not recorded which). Receptors were obtained from a man younger than 35 who had mild COVID-19 (a few samples of this study predate the infection). Cell type and time point are not known. CDR3s include the opening cysteine and the closing phenylalanine or tryptophan. The D gene is left open where the match is weak. Clone size is not always given. Where it is, it says once, few, many or a class for expanded clones.

V gene: TRBV15; clone size: -; J gene: TRBJ1-2; D gene: -; CDR3 DNA: TGTGCCACCAGCAGAGTGTTGGCAGGGAGGTATGGCTACACCTTC; CDR3 protein: CATSRVLAGRYGYTF
V gene: TRBV29-1; clone size: many; J gene: TRBJ2-5; D gene: TRBD1; CDR3 DNA: TGCAGCGTCGAGGGGGCGTTGGGAGAGACCCAGTACTTC; CDR3 protein: CSVEGALGETQYF
V gene: TRBV20-1; clone size: few; J gene: TRBJ2-2; D gene: -; CDR3 DNA: TGCAGTGCTAGTACGGGGGCAAACACCGGGGAGCTGTTTTTT; CDR3 protein: CSASTGANTGELFF
V gene: TRBV3-1; clone size: few; J gene: TRBJ1-2; D gene: -; CDR3 DNA: TGTGCCAGCAGCCAGTCCGACCGGGGACCCTATGGCTACACCTTC; CDR3 protein: CASSQSDRGPYGYTF
V gene: TRBV12-3/TRBV12-4; clone size: -; J gene: TRBJ1-5; D gene: -; CDR3 DNA: TGTGCCAGTGGGAGGGGGGGCGCGGGTAATCAGCCCCAGCATTTT; CDR3 protein: CASGRGGAGNQPQHF
V gene: TRBV5-1; clone size: many; J gene: TRBJ2-2; D gene: TRBD1; CDR3 DNA: TGCGCCAGCAGCACCTCGACAGGGAGCACCGGGGAGCTGTTTTTT; CDR3 protein: CASSTSTGSTGELFF
V gene: TRBV5-4; clone size: -; J gene: TRBJ1-6; D gene: -; CDR3 DNA: TGTGCCAGCAGCTGGGGGACGGGGGATAATTCACCCCTCCACTTT; CDR3 protein: CASSWGTGDNSPLHF
V gene: TRBV7-2; clone size: -; J gene: TRBJ1-5; D gene: TRBD1; CDR3 DNA: TGTGCCAGCAGCCGAGCCGGGACAGGGGATCAGCCCCAGCATTTT; CDR3 protein: CASSRAGTGDQPQHF
V gene: TRBV4-3; clone size: -; J gene: TRBJ1-4; D gene: -; CDR3 DNA: TGCGCCAGCAGCCAAGAAGGGGGGAAGAATGAAAAACTGTTTTTT; CDR3 protein: CASSQEGGKNEKLFF
V gene: TRBV5-1; clone size: few; J gene: TRBJ1-1; D gene: -; CDR3 DNA: TGCGCCAGCAGCCCGGGAGCATTGAACACTGAAGCTTTCTTT; CDR3 protein: CASSPGALNTEAFF
V gene: TRBV7-3; clone size: -; J gene: TRBJ2-3; D gene: -; CDR3 DNA: TGTGCCAGCTCCCGGGGGGCATCAGATACGCAGTATTTT; CDR3 protein: CASSRGASDTQYF
V gene: TRBV18; clone size: -; J gene: TRBJ1-6; D gene: -; CDR3 DNA: TGTGCCAGCTCTCCCCGCGGGGCAGCCTCTTCACCCCTCCACTTT; CDR3 protein: CASSPRGAASSPLHF
V gene: TRBV6-5; clone size: -; J gene: TRBJ1-2; D gene: TRBD1; CDR3 DNA: TGTGCCAGCCAGGGGGACAACTATGGCTACACCTTC; CDR3 protein: CASQGDNYGYTF
V gene: TRBV7-2; clone size: few; J gene: TRBJ2-5; D gene: -; CDR3 DNA: TGTGCCAGCAGCCCGCTGGGGGGACAGCAAGAGACCCAGTACTTC; CDR3 protein: CASSPLGGQQETQYF
V gene: TRBV12-3/TRBV12-4; clone size: many; J gene: TRBJ2-5; D gene: -; CDR3 DNA: TGTGCCAGCAGACGTTTCCAGGCAGGGCAAGAGACCCAGTACTTC; CDR3 protein: CASRRFQAGQETQYF
V gene: TRBV6-5; clone size: few; J gene: TRBJ2-7; D gene: -; CDR3 DNA: TGTGCCAGCAGTTCCTTTGATAGCAGCGGGCAGGGACGTGCTTTTGGCGAGCAGTACTTC; CDR3 protein: CASSSFDSSGQGRAFGEQYF
V gene: TRBV7-8; clone size: few; J gene: TRBJ2-4; D gene: TRBD1; CDR3 DNA: TGTGCCAGCAGCTTAGTGCCCAGGGGGAAGTTCGGAAACATTCAGTACTTC; CDR3 protein: CASSLVPRGKFGNIQYF
V gene: TRBV5-1; clone size: few; J gene: TRBJ1-1; D gene: TRBD1; CDR3 DNA: TGCGCCAGCAGCTTGGACAGGGGGGTGAACACTGAAGCTTTCTTT; CDR3 protein: CASSLDRGVNTEAFF
V gene: TRBV15; clone size: -; J gene: TRBJ2-1; D gene: -; CDR3 DNA: TGTGCCACCAGCAGAGGACGGGGTGGGGATGAGCAGTTCTTC; CDR3 protein: CATSRGRGGDEQFF
V gene: TRBV7-3; clone size: few; J gene: TRBJ2-3; D gene: -; CDR3 DNA: TGTGCCAGCAGCACCCGACAGGCAGATACGCAGTATTTT; CDR3 protein: CASSTRQADTQYF
V gene: TRBV18; clone size: -; J gene: TRBJ2-5; D gene: -; CDR3 DNA: TGTGCCAGCTCACCACTCGTGGGGCGGCGAGAGACCCAGTACTTC; CDR3 protein: CASSPLVGRRETQYF
V gene: TRBV27; clone size: -; J gene: TRBJ1-5; D gene: -; CDR3 DNA: TGTGCCAGCAGTTCCTCTGGGACTCCGGGGAACAATCAGCCCCAGCATTTT; CDR3 protein: CASSSSGTPGNNQPQHF
V gene: TRBV18; clone size: -; J gene: TRBJ1-2; D gene: -; CDR3 DNA: TGTGCCAGCTCACCAGACGAACAGGGTCGCTATGGCTACACCTTC; CDR3 protein: CASSPDEQGRYGYTF
V gene: TRBV5-1; clone size: many; J gene: TRBJ2-1; D gene: TRBD1; CDR3 DNA: TGCGCCAGCAGCTCGACAGGGGTTGAGGGCAATGAGCAGTTCTTC; CDR3 protein: CASSSTGVEGNEQFF
V gene: TRBV7-2; clone size: few; J gene: TRBJ1-2; D gene: -; CDR3 DNA: TGTGCCAGCAGCCGGGACACTGGCTACACCTTC; CDR3 protein: CASSRDTGYTF
V gene: TRBV6-5; clone size: -; J gene: TRBJ2-1; D gene: -; CDR3 DNA: TGTGCCAGCTCCGGGTTTGGCGATGAGCAGTTCTTC; CDR3 protein: CASSGFGDEQFF
V gene: TRBV4-1; clone size: few; J gene: TRBJ2-2; D gene: TRBD1; CDR3 DNA: TGCGCCAGCAGCCGGGGACAGGGGTACACCGGGGAGCTGTTTTTT; CDR3 protein: CASSRGQGYTGELFF
V gene: TRBV30; clone size: few; J gene: TRBJ1-4; D gene: -; CDR3 DNA: TGTGCCTGGAGTCGCCGACAGTCCGGTAATGAAAAACTGTTTTTT; CDR3 protein: CAWSRRQSGNEKLFF
V gene: TRBV27; clone size: few; J gene: TRBJ1-2; D gene: -; CDR3 DNA: TGTGCCAGCACGAATTACACCGTACCGCGCTATGGCTACACCTTC; CDR3 protein: CASTNYTVPRYGYTF
V gene: TRBV6-5; clone size: -; J gene: TRBJ2-3; D gene: -; CDR3 DNA: TGTGCCAGCAGCCCCGAAGCCCTGAGGGCGCAGTATTTT; CDR3 protein: CASSPEALRAQYF
V gene: TRBV20-1; clone size: -; J gene: TRBJ1-2; D gene: -; CDR3 DNA: TGCAGTGCTAGAACAGAGGCCCCCTATGGCTACACCTTC; CDR3 protein: CSARTEAPYGYTF
V gene: TRBV2; clone size: once; J gene: TRBJ2-2; D gene: -; CDR3 DNA: TGTGCCAGCAGTGAAACAAGAGTGAACACCGGGGAGCTGTTTTTT; CDR3 protein: CASSETRVNTGELFF
V gene: TRBV20-1; clone size: -; J gene: TRBJ1-1; D gene: TRBD1; CDR3 DNA: TGCAGTGCACTCACAGGGGACACTGAAGCTTTCTTT; CDR3 protein: CSALTGDTEAFF
V gene: TRBV5-1; clone size: few; J gene: TRBJ2-5; D gene: TRBD1; CDR3 DNA: TGCGCCAGCAGCTTTACGGACAGGGGGAGAGAGACCCAGTACTTC; CDR3 protein: CASSFTDRGRETQYF
V gene: TRBV7-2; clone size: many; J gene: TRBJ2-5; D gene: -; CDR3 DNA: TGTGCCAGCAGCTCCGGGGAGACCCAGTACTTC; CDR3 protein: CASSSGETQYF
V gene: TRBV5-1; clone size: -; J gene: TRBJ2-2; D gene: TRBD1; CDR3 DNA: TGCGCCAGCAGCACGGGACAGGGTGAAACCGGGGAGCTGTTTTTT; CDR3 protein: CASSTGQGETGELFF
V gene: TRBV7-2; clone size: -; J gene: TRBJ2-3; D gene: -; CDR3 DNA: TGTGCCAGCAGCTTAGTCCTGGTCAGCACAGATACGCAGTATTTT; CDR3 protein: CASSLVLVSTDTQYF
V gene: TRBV20-1; clone size: few; J gene: TRBJ1-5; D gene: -; CDR3 DNA: TGCAGTGCCGATTCGGGGAAAAGCAGGACGAGCAATCAGCCCCAGCATTTT; CDR3 protein: CSADSGKSRTSNQPQHF
V gene: TRBV11-2; clone size: -; J gene: TRBJ1-3; D gene: -; CDR3 DNA: TGTGCCAGCAGCTCCCCCCGAACTGGAAACACCATATATTTT; CDR3 protein: CASSSPRTGNTIYF
V gene: TRBV4-3; clone size: -; J gene: TRBJ1-1; D gene: -; CDR3 DNA: TGCGCCAGCAGCCAAGTGTCAGGCTCCATGAACACTGAAGCTTTCTTT; CDR3 protein: CASSQVSGSMNTEAFF
V gene: TRBV5-1; clone size: few; J gene: TRBJ1-6; D gene: -; CDR3 DNA: TGCGCCAGCAGCGGGGAGGGATCACCCCTCCACTTT; CDR3 protein: CASSGEGSPLHF
V gene: TRBV10-3; clone size: -; J gene: TRBJ2-2; D gene: TRBD1; CDR3 DNA: TGTGCCACCCACACCCGACAGGGGATTACCGGGGAGCTGTTTTTT; CDR3 protein: CATHTRQGITGELFF
V gene: TRBV7-9; clone size: -; J gene: TRBJ1-5; D gene: TRBD1; CDR3 DNA: TGTGCCAGCACCGACTCAGGGGGTAATCAGCCCCAGCATTTT; CDR3 protein: CASTDSGGNQPQHF
V gene: TRBV20-1; clone size: few; J gene: TRBJ1-1; D gene: -; CDR3 DNA: TGCAGTGCCACTTGGACGGTGAACACTGAAGCTTTCTTT; CDR3 protein: CSATWTVNTEAFF
V gene: TRBV7-2; clone size: few; J gene: TRBJ2-1; D gene: TRBD2; CDR3 DNA: TGTGCCAGCACCCCTCGGGGGGGCTCCTACAATGAGCAGTTCTTC; CDR3 protein: CASTPRGGSYNEQFF
V gene: TRBV2; clone size: many; J gene: TRBJ1-5; D gene: -; CDR3 DNA: TGTGCCAGCAGCACCCAGGGGACGGCTCGAAGGGCCCAGCATTTT; CDR3 protein: CASSTQGTARRAQHF
V gene: TRBV5-1; clone size: few; J gene: TRBJ2-1; D gene: -; CDR3 DNA: TGCGCCAGCAGCACCTACCCTGGGGAGGGGGGCTACAATGAGCAGTTCTTC; CDR3 protein: CASSTYPGEGGYNEQFF
V gene: TRBV4-3; clone size: -; J gene: TRBJ1-1; D gene: -; CDR3 DNA: TGCGCCAGCAGCCAACCAGGGCTTGAAGCTTTCTTT; CDR3 protein: CASSQPGLEAFF
V gene: TRBV20-1; clone size: few; J gene: TRBJ2-5; D gene: TRBD1; CDR3 DNA: TGCAGTGCCAAGACAGGGGGCGAGACCCAGTACTTC; CDR3 protein: CSAKTGGETQYF
V gene: TRBV24-1; clone size: few; J gene: TRBJ2-7; D gene: -; CDR3 DNA: TGTGCCACCAGTGACAACGGTCTATGGTACTTC; CDR3 protein: CATSDNGLWYF
V gene: TRBV7-9; clone size: few; J gene: TRBJ2-5; D gene: -; CDR3 DNA: TGTGCCAGCAGCGATTGGGGTTCTAGGAGAGAGACCCAGTACTTC; CDR3 protein: CASSDWGSRRETQYF